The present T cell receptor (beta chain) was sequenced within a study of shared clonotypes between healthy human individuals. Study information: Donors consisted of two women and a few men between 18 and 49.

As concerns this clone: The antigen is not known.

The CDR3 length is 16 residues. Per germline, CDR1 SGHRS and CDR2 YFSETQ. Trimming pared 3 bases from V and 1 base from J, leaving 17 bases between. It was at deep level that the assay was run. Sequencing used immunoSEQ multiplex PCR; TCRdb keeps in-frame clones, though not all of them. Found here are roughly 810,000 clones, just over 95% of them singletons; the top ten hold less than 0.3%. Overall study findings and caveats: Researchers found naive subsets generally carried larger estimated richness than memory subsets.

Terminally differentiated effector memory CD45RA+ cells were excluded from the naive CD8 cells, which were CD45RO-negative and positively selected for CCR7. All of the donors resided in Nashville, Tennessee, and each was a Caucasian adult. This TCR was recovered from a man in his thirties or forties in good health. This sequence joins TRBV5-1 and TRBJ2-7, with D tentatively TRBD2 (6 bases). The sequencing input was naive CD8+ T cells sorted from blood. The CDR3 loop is CASSSSRDSLSYEQYF. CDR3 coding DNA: TGCGCCAGCAGCTCCAGCCGGGACTCCCTTTCCTACGAGCAGTACTTC.